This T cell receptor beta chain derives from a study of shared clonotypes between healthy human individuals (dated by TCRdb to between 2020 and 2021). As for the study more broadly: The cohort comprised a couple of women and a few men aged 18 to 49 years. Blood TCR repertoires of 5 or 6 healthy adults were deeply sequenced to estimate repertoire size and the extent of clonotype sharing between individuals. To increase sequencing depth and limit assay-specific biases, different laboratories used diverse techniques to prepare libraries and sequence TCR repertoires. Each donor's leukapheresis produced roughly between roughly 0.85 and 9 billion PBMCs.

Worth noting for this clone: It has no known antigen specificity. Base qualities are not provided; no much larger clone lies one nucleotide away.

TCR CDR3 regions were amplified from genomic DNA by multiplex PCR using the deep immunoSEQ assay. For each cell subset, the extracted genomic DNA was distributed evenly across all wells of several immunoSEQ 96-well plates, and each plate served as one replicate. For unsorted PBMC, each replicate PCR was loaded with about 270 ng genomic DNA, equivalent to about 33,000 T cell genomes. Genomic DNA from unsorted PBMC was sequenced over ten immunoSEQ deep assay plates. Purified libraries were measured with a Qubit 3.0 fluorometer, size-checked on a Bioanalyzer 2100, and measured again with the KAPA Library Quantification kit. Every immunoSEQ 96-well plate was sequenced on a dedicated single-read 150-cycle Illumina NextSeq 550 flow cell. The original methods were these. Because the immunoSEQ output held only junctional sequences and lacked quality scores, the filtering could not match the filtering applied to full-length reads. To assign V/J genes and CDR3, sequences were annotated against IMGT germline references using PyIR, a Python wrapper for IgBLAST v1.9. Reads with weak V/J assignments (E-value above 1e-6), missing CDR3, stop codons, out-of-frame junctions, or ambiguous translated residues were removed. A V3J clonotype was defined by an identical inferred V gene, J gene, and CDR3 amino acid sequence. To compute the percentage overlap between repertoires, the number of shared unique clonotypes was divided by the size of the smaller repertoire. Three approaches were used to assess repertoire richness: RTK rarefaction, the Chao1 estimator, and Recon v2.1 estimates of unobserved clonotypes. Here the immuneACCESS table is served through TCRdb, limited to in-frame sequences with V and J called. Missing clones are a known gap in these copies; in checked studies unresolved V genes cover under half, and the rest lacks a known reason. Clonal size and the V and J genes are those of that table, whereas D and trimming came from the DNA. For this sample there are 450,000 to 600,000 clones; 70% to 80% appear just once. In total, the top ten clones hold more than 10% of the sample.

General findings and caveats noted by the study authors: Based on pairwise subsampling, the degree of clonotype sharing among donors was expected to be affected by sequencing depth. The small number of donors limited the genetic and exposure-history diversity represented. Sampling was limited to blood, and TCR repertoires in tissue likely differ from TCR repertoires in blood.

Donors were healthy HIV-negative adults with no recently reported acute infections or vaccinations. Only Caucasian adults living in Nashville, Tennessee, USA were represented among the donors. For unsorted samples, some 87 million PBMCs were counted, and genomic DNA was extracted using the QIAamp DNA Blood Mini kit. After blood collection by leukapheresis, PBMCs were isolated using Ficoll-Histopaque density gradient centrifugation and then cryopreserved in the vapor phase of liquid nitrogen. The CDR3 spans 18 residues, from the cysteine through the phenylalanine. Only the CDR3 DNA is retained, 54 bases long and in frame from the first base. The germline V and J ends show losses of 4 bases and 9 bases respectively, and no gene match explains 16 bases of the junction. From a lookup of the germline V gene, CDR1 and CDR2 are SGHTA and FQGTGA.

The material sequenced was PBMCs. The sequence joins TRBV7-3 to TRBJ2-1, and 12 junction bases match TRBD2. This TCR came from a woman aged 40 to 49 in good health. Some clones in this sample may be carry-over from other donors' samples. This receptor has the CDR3 CASSYTGTSGLGFVEQFF. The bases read TGTGCCAGCAGCTACACCGGGACTAGCGGGTTGGGTTTCGTTGAGCAGTTCTTC.